This TCR beta chain was captured by sequencing in a study of blood T cell repertoires in COVID-19. Overall study context: The origin of the acute and convalescent COVID-19 samples was the United States, Italy and Spain. The analysed material was cDNA or gDNA that came from T cells, B-cell-depleted T cells, or PBMCs.

The CDR3 length is 13 residues. CDR1 SNHLY and CDR2 FYNNEI come from the germline V gene. Trimming stripped 3 bases from V and 9 bases from J, with 14 bases between. As originally analysed: Reference gene primers were amplified, and this amplification served to estimate nucleated cell counts. Profiled with immunoSEQ multiplex PCR; TCRdb holds only in-frame clones, not every one. Clone size and the V and J calls come from that table; the DNA yielded D and trimming. The data contain 20,000 to 25,000 clones, roughly four fifths of them singletons. This clone was recorded a few times. Sequencing was performed on peripheral blood. The genes are TRBV2 and TRBJ1-1, with D maybe TRBD1 (6 bases). The receptor was isolated from a human donor in a cohort sampled during active or convalescent COVID-19. The CDR3 nucleotides read TGTGCCAGCAGTGATGGGCCAGACAGGAAAGCTTTCTTT. Translation gives CASSDGPDRKAFF.